This entry concerns a single T cell receptor beta chain. Its antigen is currently unknown. This sample was taken from a study of T cell responses to AZD1222 COVID-19 vaccine. On the study more broadly: Analysis merged second doses at about 4 or about 12 weeks.

Sequenced by immunoSEQ multiplex PCR; TCRdb stores in-frame clones only, minus some. The table records roughly 100,000 clones, more than 75% of them present only once. Study-level results: Donors in the cohort were predominantly white British and more often female, and clonal diversity was possibly underestimated.

This CDR3 spans 14 amino acids. CDR1 and CDR2 from the germline V gene are MDHEN and SYDVKM. Between the trimmed V and J ends, which lost 5 bases and 0 bases, there was a span of 7 bases. This sequence originates from an adult in good health. The V gene is TRBV28, the J gene TRBJ1-4; D unclear. The sequenced sample was peripheral blood, obtained on day 0 of AZD1222 vaccination. The CDR3 coding sequence is TGTGCCAGCAGTGGCAGTGCAACTAATGAAAAACTGTTTTTT. Protein sequence: CASSGSATNEKLFF.